This T cell receptor (beta chain) stems from a study of blood T cell repertoires in COVID-19. In the study overall: Sites in the United States, Italy and Spain provided acute and convalescent COVID-19 samples. T cells, B-cell-depleted T cells, or PBMCs supplied cDNA or gDNA.

Per the original methods: By means of reference gene primer amplification, nucleated cell counts were estimated. This table comes from immunoSEQ multiplex PCR, and its TCRdb copy is limited to in-frame clones, with some not included. The DNA was the basis for D and trimming; V, J and clone size are from that table. The sample consists of fewer than 130,000 clones, roughly 80% of them appearing once. Germline V gene lookup returns CDR1 SGHNT and CDR2 YYREEE (reference sequence). This CDR3 is 14 amino acids long. V lost 4 bases, J lost 7 bases, and 6 bases stayed unmatched. This chain uses TRBV5-4 with TRBJ1-4; 8 bases align to TRBD1. The clonotype comes from a woman aged 60 to 75 with acute or convalescent COVID-19. The sequenced sample was peripheral blood. CDR3 amino acids: CASSPGQGFEKLFF. As DNA, the CDR3 is TGTGCCAGCAGCCCCGGACAGGGTTTTGAAAAACTGTTTTTT.